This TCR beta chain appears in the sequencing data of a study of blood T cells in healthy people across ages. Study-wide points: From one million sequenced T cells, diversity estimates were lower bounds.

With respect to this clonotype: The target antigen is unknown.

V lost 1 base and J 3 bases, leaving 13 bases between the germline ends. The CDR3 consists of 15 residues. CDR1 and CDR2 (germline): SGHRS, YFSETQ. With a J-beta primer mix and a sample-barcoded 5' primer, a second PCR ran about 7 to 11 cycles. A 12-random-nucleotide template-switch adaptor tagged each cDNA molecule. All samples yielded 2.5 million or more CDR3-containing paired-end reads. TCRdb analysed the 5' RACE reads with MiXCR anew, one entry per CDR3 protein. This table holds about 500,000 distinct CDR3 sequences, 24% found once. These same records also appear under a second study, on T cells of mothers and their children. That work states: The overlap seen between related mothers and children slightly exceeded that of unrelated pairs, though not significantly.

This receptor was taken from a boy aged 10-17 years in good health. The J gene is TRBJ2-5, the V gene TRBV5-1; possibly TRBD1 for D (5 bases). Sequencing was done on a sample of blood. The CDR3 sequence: CASSLWTIQKETQYF. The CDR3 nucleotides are TGCGCCAGCAGCTTGTGGACAATCCAAAAAGAGACCCAGTACTTC. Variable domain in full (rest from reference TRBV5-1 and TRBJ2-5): KAGVTQTPRYLIKTRGQQVTLSCSPISGHRSVSWYQQTPGQGLQFLFEYFSETQRNKGNFPGRFSGRQFSNSRSEMNVSTLELGDSALYLCASSLWTIQKETQYFGPGTRLLVL.